These 25 T cell receptor beta chains were all obtained from the same sample, sequenced in a study of blood T cell repertoires in COVID-19. The table came from immunoSEQ multiplex PCR; TCRdb's copy has only in-frame clones and leaves some out. The sample lists some 260,000 clones, approximately 89% seen once, with about 9.4% in the top ten. The sequencing sample was made of peripheral blood. The source of these receptors is a woman aged 70 to 79 with COVID-19, enrolled during active disease.

The chain employs TRBV28 and TRBJ2-7; 9 bases agree with TRBD1. In germline, CDR1 is MDHEN, CDR2 SYDVKM. The CDR3 has 15 amino acids. The V and J ends lost 6 bases and 4 bases, in that order; junction bases with no gene match: 10. The CDR3 is CASSLPGTGIYEQYF. CDR3 DNA: TGTGCCAGCAGCCTTCCCGGGACAGGGATATACGAGCAGTACTTC.

The chain is built from TRBV28 and TRBJ2-7, with D possibly being TRBD1 (6 bases). The germline V gene encodes CDR1 MDHEN and CDR2 SYDVKM. This CDR3 is built from 13 residues. Between the trimmed V and J ends, which lost 9 bases and 2 bases, there was a span of 14 bases. The CDR3 DNA sequence: TGTGCCAGTCTCAGGGGCCTACCCTACGAGCAGTACTTC. Protein sequence: CASLRGLPYEQYF. Drawing the rest from reference TRBV28 and TRBJ2-7, the complete variable domain is DVKVTQSSRYLVKRTGEKVFLECVQDMDHENMFWYRQDPGLGLRLIYFSYDVKMKEKGDIPEGYSVSREKKERFSLILESASTNQTSMYLCASLRGLPYEQYFGPGTRLTVT.

The chain employs TRBV28 and TRBJ1-5; D is unresolved. Trimming pared 2 bases from V and 4 bases from J, leaving 6 bases between. The CDR3 loop spans 13 amino acids. The germline gives CDR1 MDHEN, CDR2 SYDVKM. CDR3 in DNA: TGTGCCAGCAGTTTAAGAGATAATCAGCCCCAGCATTTT. It translates to CASSLRDNQPQHF.

The chain employs TRBV6-5 and TRBJ2-7; D unclear. This CDR3 comprises 13 residues. Per the germline V gene, CDR1 is MNHEY and CDR2 is SVGAGI. The ends were cut back, 8 bases at V and 0 bases at J, with 11 bases in the middle. CDR3 in DNA: TGTGCCAGCGGCCCCGCTAGCTCCTACGAGCAGTACTTC. Residues: CASGPASSYEQYF.

The rearrangement uses TRBV6-5 and TRBJ1-1; TRBD1 agrees at 9 bases. The CDR3 covers 13 residues. The trim removed 9 bases at V and 5 bases at J, leaving 7 bases unmatched. CDR1 is MNHEY, CDR2 SVGAGI, per germline. The CDR3 spells CASKPGQGTEAFF. The DNA of the CDR3 is TGTGCCAGTAAGCCGGGACAGGGTACTGAAGCTTTCTTT.

This clone has just one count. The rearrangement joins TRBV5-1 to TRBJ1-5; TRBD1 matches 10 bases. The CDR3 spans 18 residues. Germline loops: CDR1 SGHRS, CDR2 YFSETQ. Unmatched junction bases numbered 12, after V lost 3 bases and J lost 3 bases. CDR3 nucleotide sequence: TGCGCCAGCAGCTCCCAAATTCCGGGACAGGGGAACAATCAGCCCCAGCATTTT. Protein product: CASSSQIPGQGNNQPQHF. Filled out from reference TRBV5-1 and TRBJ1-5, the complete variable domain reads KAGVTQTPRYLIKTRGQQVTLSCSPISGHRSVSWYQQTPGQGLQFLFEYFSETQRNKGNFPGRFSGRQFSNSRSEMNVSTLELGDSALYLCASSSQIPGQGNNQPQHFGDGTRLSIL.

This chain joins TRBV20-1 and TRBJ2-5; 7 bases align to TRBD2. V shed 6 bases and J 3 bases; nucleotides not matched to a gene: 16. The CDR3 covers 16 residues. CDR1 and CDR2 from the germline V gene are DFQATT and SNEGSKA (reference sequence). CDR3 sequence: CSASWGDGGSEETQYF. The CDR3 DNA is TGCAGTGCCAGTTGGGGTGACGGCGGGAGTGAAGAGACCCAGTACTTC.

The chain uses TRBV5-1 and TRBJ2-2; D is possibly TRBD2 (6 bases). Trimming pared 7 bases from V and 5 bases from J, leaving 15 bases between. The CDR3 contains 14 residues. Germline values: CDR1 SGHRS, CDR2 YFSETQ. Written as DNA, the CDR3 is TGCGCCAGCGGGCGGGGCGCGCGGACCGGGGAGCTGTTTTTT. Translated, it gives CASGRGARTGELFF.

This clone was picked up one time. V is TRBV9 and J is TRBJ1-3; TRBD1 agrees at 7 bases. The CDR3 extends over 17 amino acids. The V gene's germline CDR1 is SGDLS and CDR2 YYNGEE. With 4 bases clipped from V and 7 bases from J, the junction kept 17 bases outside the gene matches. The CDR3 coding sequence is TGTGCCAGCAGCCCCAGAGCCCGACAGGGTTCGGAGAACACCATATATTTT. Its translation is CASSPRARQGSENTIYF.

This sequence joins TRBV18 and TRBJ1-4; D ambiguous. Trimming took off 4 bases at V and 6 bases at J, with 9 bases between the two ends. Germline V gene data show CDR1 as KGHSH and CDR2 as LQKENI. The CDR3 spans 13 residues. CDR3 nucleotides: TGTGCCAGCTCACTTGGGCCGGATGAAAAACTGTTTTTT. It codes for CASSLGPDEKLFF.

Of note for this clone: The identical CDR3 is also encoded by other nucleotide sequences in the sample. This chain uses TRBV28 with TRBJ1-5; the D gene is possibly TRBD1 (5 bases). V was trimmed by 3 bases and J by 0 bases, leaving 9 bases between them. CDR1 is MDHEN, CDR2 SYDVKM, per germline. The CDR3 extends over 15 amino acids. In nucleotides, the CDR3 is TGTGCCAGCAGTTTCTCGGGGGATAGCAATCAGCCCCAGCATTTT. Translated: CASSFSGDSNQPQHF.

This chain uses TRBV30 with TRBJ1-1; no reliable D call. Looked up from germline, CDR1 is GTSNPN and CDR2 is SVGIG (reference sequence). The germline V and J ends were trimmed by 3 bases and 0 bases, with 8 bases remaining between them. The CDR3 consists of 13 residues. CDR3 region: CAWRERVNTEAFF. The CDR3 region has the DNA TGTGCCTGGAGGGAGCGGGTGAACACTGAAGCTTTCTTT.

The chain recombines TRBV11-3 with TRBJ1-1, with 12 bases that match TRBD1. This CDR3 has 18 amino acids. Germline V gene sequence: CDR1 SGHNT, CDR2 YENEEA. Losses at the gene ends were 0 bases for V and 2 bases for J; bases not matched to a gene: 7. CDR3 in amino acids: CASSLDHGTGGRNTEAFF. The CDR3 nucleotides are TGTGCCAGCAGCTTAGATCATGGGACAGGGGGCCGAAACACTGAAGCTTTCTTT.

The chain carries TRBV24-1 and TRBJ2-7; 7 bases map to TRBD2. Losses at the gene ends were 9 bases for V and 2 bases for J; bases not matched to a gene: 3. Germline V gives CDR1 KGHDR, CDR2 SFDVKD. The CDR3 totals 12 residues. The CDR3 spells CATRDYAYEQYF. CDR3 DNA: TGTGCCACCCGGGACTATGCCTACGAGCAGTACTTC.

The rearrangement uses TRBV28 and TRBJ2-1, with 10 bases matching TRBD2. The CDR3 has 15 amino acids. Trimming removed 5 bases from V and 7 bases from J; junction bases left unmatched: 8. In germline, CDR1 is MDHEN, CDR2 SYDVKM. CDR3 in amino acids: CASSPFSGRYNEQFF. DNA for the CDR3: TGTGCCAGCAGTCCGTTTAGCGGGAGGTATAATGAGCAGTTCTTC.

V and J are TRBV12-3 or TRBV12-4 and TRBJ1-2; D unclear. With 5 bases removed from V and 5 bases from J, the gap between germline ends came to 6 bases. The CDR3 totals 11 residues. The CDR3 DNA follows: TGTGCCAGCAGTCGGGGTTATGGCTACACCTTC. Translating it yields CASSRGYGYTF.

This clone was counted a single time. This chain links TRBV7-3 with TRBJ2-7, with a weak D call TRBD2 (5 bases). Germline CDR1 SGHTA, CDR2 FQGTGA. With 5 bases removed from V and 5 bases from J, the gap between germline ends came to 16 bases. The CDR3 runs 14 residues. The CDR3 region has the DNA TGTGCCAGCAGCCCAGACCTCGGAGGCCACGAGCAGTACTTC. Its translation: CASSPDLGGHEQYF.

The chain carries TRBV7-2 and TRBJ2-7; D gene uncertain. Germline V gene sequence: CDR1 SGHTA, CDR2 FQGNSA. The CDR3 length is 14 residues. V was clipped by 3 bases and J by 0 bases, with 9 bases between them. CDR3 in amino acids: CASSFSVSSYEQYF. CDR3 sequence (DNA): TGTGCCAGCAGCTTTTCTGTTAGCTCCTACGAGCAGTACTTC.

Details on this clone: Other nucleotide sequences from this sample produce the same CDR3. The chain has TRBV2 and TRBJ1-1; 7 bases are shared with TRBD1. V shed 4 bases, J shed 1 base, and the junction held 0 bases outside the gene matches. The germline V gene encodes CDR1 SNHLY and CDR2 FYNNEI. This CDR3 has 13 residues. The CDR3 DNA reads TGTGCCAGCAGTGGACAGGGGAACACTGAAGCTTTCTTT. Its translation is CASSGQGNTEAFF.

V is TRBV28 and J is TRBJ2-3; 11 nucleotides agree with TRBD2. The germline V gene has CDR1 MDHEN and CDR2 SYDVKM. The V and J ends lost 3 bases and 1 base, in that order; junction bases with no gene match: 3. The CDR3 is made up of 16 amino acids. Here the CDR3 reads CASSLGSGRGTDTQYF. In DNA, the CDR3 is TGTGCCAGCAGTTTGGGTAGCGGGAGGGGCACAGATACGCAGTATTTT.

The CDR3, as DNA: TGTGCCAGCAGCCACGGGGTGTTTGAGCAGTTCTTC. It encodes CASSHGVFEQFF. V is TRBV3-1 (or the pseudogene TRBV3-2) and J is TRBJ2-1; D may be TRBD2 (5 bases). V gave up 3 bases and J gave up 9 bases, with 9 bases separating them. This CDR3 has 12 residues. Germline V lookup: CDR1 LGHDT, CDR2 YNNKEL (reference sequence).

The DNA of the CDR3 is TGTGCCTGGAGCAAGGGACAGGAAGAGAGCTCGCAGTTCTTC. This sequence encodes CAWSKGQEESSQFF. J is TRBJ2-1 and V is TRBV30; 8 nucleotides agree with TRBD1. The germline gives CDR1 GTSNPN, CDR2 SVGIG (reference sequence). This CDR3 contains 14 residues. V was clipped by 3 bases and J by 12 bases; unmatched bases: 13.

The chain uses TRBV28 and TRBJ1-5, with unresolved D. Trimming took 5 bases from V and 6 from J, leaving 8 bases between them. CDR1 MDHEN and CDR2 SYDVKM come from the germline V gene. The CDR3 runs to 12 residues. The CDR3 sequence: CASSLGVQPQHF. CDR3 DNA: TGTGCCAGCAGTCTGGGAGTTCAGCCCCAGCATTTT.

The chain joins TRBV4-1 to TRBJ2-3; D might be TRBD1 (6 bases). The CDR3 has 16 residues. V was cut by 0 bases and J by 2 bases, with 12 bases left in between. Germline lookup yields CDR1 MGHRA and CDR2 YSYEKL. CDR3 protein: CASSQDKQGITDTQYF. DNA of the CDR3: TGCGCCAGCAGCCAAGATAAGCAGGGGATCACAGATACGCAGTATTTT.

CDR3 DNA sequence: TGTGCCACGGCAGTAGGGGCAAACGAGCAGTACTTC. This gives the protein CATAVGANEQYF. The genes are TRBV10-3 and TRBJ2-7; TRBD1 might be the D (5 bases). The CDR3 covers 12 residues. Germline V gives CDR1 ENHRY, CDR2 SYGVKD. V lost 10 bases and J 5 bases, leaving 15 bases between the germline ends.